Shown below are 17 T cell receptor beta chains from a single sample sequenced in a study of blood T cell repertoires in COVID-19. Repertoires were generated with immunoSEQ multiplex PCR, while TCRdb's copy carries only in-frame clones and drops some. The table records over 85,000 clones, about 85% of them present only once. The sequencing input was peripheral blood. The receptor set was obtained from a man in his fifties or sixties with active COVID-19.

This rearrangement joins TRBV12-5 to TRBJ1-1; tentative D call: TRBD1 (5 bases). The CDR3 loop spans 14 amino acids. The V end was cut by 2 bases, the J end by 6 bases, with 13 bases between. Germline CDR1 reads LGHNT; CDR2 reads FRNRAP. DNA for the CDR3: TGTGCTAGTGGTTTGTCGTCTGGGGCGGCTGAAGCTTTCTTT. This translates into CASGLSSGAAEAFF. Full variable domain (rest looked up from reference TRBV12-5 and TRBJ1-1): DARVTQTPRHKVTEMGQEVTMRCQPILGHNTVFWYRQTMMQGLELLAYFRNRAPLDDSGMPKDRFSAEMPDATLATLKIQPSEPRDSAVYFCASGLSSGAAEAFFGQGTRLTVV.

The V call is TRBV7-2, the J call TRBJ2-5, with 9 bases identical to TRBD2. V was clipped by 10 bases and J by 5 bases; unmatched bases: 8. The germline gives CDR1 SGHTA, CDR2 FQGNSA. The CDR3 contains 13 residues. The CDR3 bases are TGTGCCACCGTCGGCGGGGGGGCGGAGACCCAGTACTTC. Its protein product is CATVGGGAETQYF.

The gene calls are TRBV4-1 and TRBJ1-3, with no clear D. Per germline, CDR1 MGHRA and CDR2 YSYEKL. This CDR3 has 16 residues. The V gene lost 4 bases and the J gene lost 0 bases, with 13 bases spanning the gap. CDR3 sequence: CASSLLLQSSGNTIYF. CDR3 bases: TGCGCCAGCAGCCTCCTGCTACAGAGCTCTGGAAACACCATATATTTT.

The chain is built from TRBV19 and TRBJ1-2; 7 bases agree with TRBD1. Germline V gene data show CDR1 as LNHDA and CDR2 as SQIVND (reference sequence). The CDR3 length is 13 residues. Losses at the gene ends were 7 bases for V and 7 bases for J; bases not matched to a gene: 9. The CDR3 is CASTPGGLFGYTF. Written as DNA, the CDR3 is TGTGCCAGTACCCCAGGGGGTCTTTTTGGCTACACCTTC.

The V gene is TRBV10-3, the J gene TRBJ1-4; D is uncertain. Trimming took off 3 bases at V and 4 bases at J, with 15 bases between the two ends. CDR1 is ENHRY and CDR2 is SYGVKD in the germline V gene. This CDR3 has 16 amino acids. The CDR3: CAISDIGGTSNEKLFF. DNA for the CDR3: TGTGCCATCAGTGATATCGGCGGAACAAGTAATGAAAAACTGTTTTTT.

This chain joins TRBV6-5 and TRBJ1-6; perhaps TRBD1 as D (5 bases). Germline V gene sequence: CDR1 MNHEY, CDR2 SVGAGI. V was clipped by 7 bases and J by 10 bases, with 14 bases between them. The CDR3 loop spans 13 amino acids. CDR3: CASTERRDSPLHF. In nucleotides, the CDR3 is TGTGCCAGCACCGAAAGGCGGGACTCACCCCTCCACTTT.

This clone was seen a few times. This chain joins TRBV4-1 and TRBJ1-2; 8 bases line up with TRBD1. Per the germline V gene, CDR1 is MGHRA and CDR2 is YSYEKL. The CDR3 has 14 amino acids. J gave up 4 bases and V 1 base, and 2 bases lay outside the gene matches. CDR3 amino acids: CASSQATGGYGYTF. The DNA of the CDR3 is TGCGCCAGCAGCCAAGCAACAGGGGGCTATGGCTACACCTTC.

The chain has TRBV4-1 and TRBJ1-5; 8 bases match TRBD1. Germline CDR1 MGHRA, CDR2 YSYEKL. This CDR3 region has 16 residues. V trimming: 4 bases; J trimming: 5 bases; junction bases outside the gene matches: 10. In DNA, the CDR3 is TGCGCCAGCAGCCCGCGTGACAGGGGTCGGGATCAGCCCCAGCATTTT. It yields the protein CASSPRDRGRDQPQHF.

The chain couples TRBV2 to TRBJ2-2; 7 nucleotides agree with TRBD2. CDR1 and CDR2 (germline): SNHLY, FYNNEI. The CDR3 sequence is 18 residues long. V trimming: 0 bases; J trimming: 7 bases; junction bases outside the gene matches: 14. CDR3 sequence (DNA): TGTGCCAGCAGTGAAGCTTTCGGGACTACCTCCAGGGTCGGGGAGCTGTTTTTT. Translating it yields CASSEAFGTTSRVGELFF.

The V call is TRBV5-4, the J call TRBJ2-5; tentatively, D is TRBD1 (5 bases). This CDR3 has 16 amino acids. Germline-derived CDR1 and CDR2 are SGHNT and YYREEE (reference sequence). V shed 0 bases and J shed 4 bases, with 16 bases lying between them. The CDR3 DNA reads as TGTGCCAGCAGCTTGGATTTCGGCAGTAGGGGAGAGACCCAGTACTTC. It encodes CASSLDFGSRGETQYF.

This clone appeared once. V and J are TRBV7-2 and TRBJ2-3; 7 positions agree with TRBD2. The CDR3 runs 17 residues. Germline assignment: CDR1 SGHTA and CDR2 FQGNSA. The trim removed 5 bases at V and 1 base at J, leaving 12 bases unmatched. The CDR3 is CASSPHGGGARTDTQYF. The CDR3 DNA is TGTGCCAGCAGCCCACATGGGGGGGGTGCCCGCACAGATACGCAGTATTTT.

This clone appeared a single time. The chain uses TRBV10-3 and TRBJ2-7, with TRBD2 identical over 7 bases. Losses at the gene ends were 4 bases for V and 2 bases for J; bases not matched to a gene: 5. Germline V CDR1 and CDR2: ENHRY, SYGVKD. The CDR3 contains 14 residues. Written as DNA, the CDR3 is TGTGCCATCAGTGGGGGGAGGGGTCCCTACGAGCAGTACTTC. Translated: CAISGGRGPYEQYF.

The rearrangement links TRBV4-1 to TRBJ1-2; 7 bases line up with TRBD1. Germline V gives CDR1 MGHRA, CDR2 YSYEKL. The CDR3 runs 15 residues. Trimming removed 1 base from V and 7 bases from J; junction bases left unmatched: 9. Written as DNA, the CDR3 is TGCGCCAGCAGCCAAGTTCGACAGGGTGCGGGTGGCTACACCTTC. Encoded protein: CASSQVRQGAGGYTF.

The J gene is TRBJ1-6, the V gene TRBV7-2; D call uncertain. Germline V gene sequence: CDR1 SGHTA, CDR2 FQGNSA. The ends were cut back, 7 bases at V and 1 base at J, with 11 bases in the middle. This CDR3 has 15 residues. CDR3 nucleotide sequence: TGTGCCAGCAACACCTTTGAATCCTATAATTCACCCCTCCACTTT. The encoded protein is CASNTFESYNSPLHF. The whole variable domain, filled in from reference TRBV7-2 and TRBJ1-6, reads GAGVSQSPSNKVTEKGKDVELRCDPISGHTALYWYRQSLGQGLEFLIYFQGNSAPDKSGLPSDRFSAERTGGSVSTLTIQRTQQEDSAVYLCASNTFESYNSPLHFGNGTRLTVT.

CDR3 region: CASSRGGSGGLSYEQYF. CDR3 bases: TGTGCCAGCAGCCGAGGGGGTAGCGGGGGCCTTAGCTACGAGCAGTACTTC. The V call is TRBV5-4, the J call TRBJ2-7; 9 bases fit TRBD2. V lost 4 bases, J lost 3 bases, and 14 bases stayed unmatched. The CDR3 covers 17 residues. CDR1 is SGHNT, CDR2 YYREEE, per germline (reference sequence).

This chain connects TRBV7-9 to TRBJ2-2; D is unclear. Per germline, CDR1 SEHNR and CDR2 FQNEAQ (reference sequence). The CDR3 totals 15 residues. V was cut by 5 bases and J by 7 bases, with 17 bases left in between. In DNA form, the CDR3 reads TGTGCCAGCAGCCCGCTGACAAAGGCAGGCGGGGAGCTGTTTTTT. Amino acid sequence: CASSPLTKAGGELFF.

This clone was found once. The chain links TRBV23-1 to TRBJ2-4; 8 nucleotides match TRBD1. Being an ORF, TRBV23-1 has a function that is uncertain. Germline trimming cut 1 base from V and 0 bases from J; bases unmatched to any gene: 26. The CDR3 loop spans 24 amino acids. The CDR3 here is CASSQWERVRLTGGFPLAKNIQYF. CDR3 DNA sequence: TGCGCCAGCAGTCAATGGGAAAGGGTTCGATTAACAGGGGGATTTCCGCTAGCCAAAAACATTCAGTACTTC.